This T cell receptor (beta chain) was sequenced in a study of T-cell reconstitution after alpha-beta-depleted transplantation in children. This clonotype showed up many times. Antigen unknown. Construction of the TCRbeta library involved unique molecular identifiers. MiXCR, applied by TCRdb to the PCR reads, yields one record per CDR3 protein. The profile covers a few hundred thousand distinct CDR3 sequences, with approximately 10% appearing a single time and approximately 28% taken by the ten largest. The CDR3 runs to 13 residues. Germline V lookup: CDR1 MNHEY, CDR2 SVGAGI. Trimming shortened V by 4 bases and J by 6 bases, and 13 bases separated the two germline ends. Study conclusions and caveats: Diversity and T-cell counts at one year after transplant derived mostly from new T cells.

V gene TRBV6-5 combines with J gene TRBJ2-7; a possible D gene is TRBD2 (5 bases). Source: PBMCs, taken before TCRalphabeta/CD19-depleted stem cell transplant. This TCR was sampled from a child younger than two with acute myeloid leukemia, due to receive a stem cell transplant. This chain's CDR3 is CASSSEADGEQYF. DNA of the CDR3: TGTGCCAGCAGTTCCGAAGCGGACGGCGAGCAGTACTTC.